This T cell receptor (beta chain) was identified during a study of blood T cell repertoires in COVID-19. The wider study: Sample material is recorded as cDNA or gDNA derived from T cells, B-cell-depleted T cells, or PBMCs.

Clinical history as reported by participants underpinned cohort assignment. Deletions cut 2 bases from V and 5 bases from J, with 8 bases between. The CDR3 runs to 13 residues. Per germline, CDR1 SGHRS and CDR2 YFSETQ. Libraries were prepared by immunoSEQ multiplex PCR; TCRdb keeps only in-frame clonotypes and omits some of them. The data hold approximately 240,000 clones, with approximately 80% observed a single time. The chain joins TRBV5-1 to TRBJ2-1; weak D call: TRBD2 (5 bases). The sequencing sample was made of PBMCs or T cells enriched from blood (not recorded which). The clonotype originates from a woman aged 40 to 50 with acute COVID-19. The CDR3 loop reads CASSLAENNEQFF. The CDR3 DNA sequence: TGCGCCAGCAGCTTAGCGGAGAACAATGAGCAGTTCTTC.